These 9 T cell receptor beta chains were all obtained from the same sample, sequenced in a study of kidney transplant recipient with SARS-CoV-2 infection (dated by TCRdb to the early 2020s). The listed sequencing device is Illumina MiSeq. TCRdb reprocessing: public reads trimmed at Q25 with fastp, clones called with MiXCR, in-frame beta chains kept. Here each entry gathers all rows of one CDR3 protein and keeps the most common genes and DNA. Recorded for this sample are 200,000 to 250,000 distinct CDR3 sequences; more than 25% of them occurred a single time. Under 9.5% of the sample belongs to the ten largest clones. What this sample's time point label stands for: pre-pandemic baseline sample and day 111 after first positive SARS-CoV-2 test. The material was a blood sample, obtained at baseline and between days 110 and 120 from a kidney transplant recipient. These receptors were taken from a young adult male patient who had COVID-19 and was a kidney transplant recipient. After a transplant, some T cells may be of graft donor origin.

This clonotype was found many times. V gene TRBV3-1 combines with J gene TRBJ1-2; D gene unclear. The CDR3 has 17 residues. V lost 3 bases to trimming and J lost 4 bases, with 21 bases between them. CDR1 is LGHDT, CDR2 YNNKEL, per germline (reference sequence). The CDR3, as DNA: TGTGCCAGCAGCCAGGCGCACACCCTTCGAAAGACCTATGGCTACACCTTC. It specifies CASSQAHTLRKTYGYTF. Using reference TRBV3-1 and TRBJ1-2 for the parts outside the CDR3, the full variable domain is DTAVSQTPKYLVTQMGNDKSIKCEQNLGHDTMYWYKQDSKKFLKIMFSYNNKELIINETVPNRFSPKSPDKAHLNLHINSLELGDSAVYFCASSQAHTLRKTYGYTFGSGTRLTVV.

Of note for this clonotype: A much bigger clone sits one base away, suggesting this may be a read error. V is TRBV27 and J is TRBJ2-3; no definite D call. Germline CDR1 and CDR2: MNHEY and SMNVEV (reference sequence). The CDR3 totals 14 residues. The V end lost 2 bases, the J end lost 0 bases, and 6 bases lay between the germline ends. CDR3 in amino acids: CASSLTVSTDTQYF. The CDR3, as DNA: TGTGCCAGCAGTTTAACAGTCAGCACAGATACGCAGTATTTT.

This clonotype has ten or more counts. The rearrangement links TRBV4-1 to TRBJ1-6, with 9 bases aligning to TRBD1. This CDR3 has 13 residues. The V and J ends lost 6 bases and 13 bases, in that order; junction bases with no gene match: 7. Germline lookup yields CDR1 MGHRA and CDR2 YSYEKL. CDR3 residues: CASSRTGAGPLHF. The CDR3 DNA follows: TGCGCCAGCAGTCGGACAGGGGCAGGGCCCCTCCACTTT.

Turning to this clonotype: One base away lies a much larger clone, so this may be a sequencing read error. The V and J genes are TRBV3-1 and TRBJ1-1; a possible D gene is TRBD1 (5 bases). The length of the CDR3 is 15 residues. CDR1 and CDR2 (germline): LGHDT, YNNKEL (reference sequence). V shed 1 base and J shed 1 base, with 10 bases lying between them. CDR3 sequence reads: CASSQGGGKNTEAFF. The CDR3 DNA reads as TGTGCCAGCAGCCAAGGTGGGGGGAAGAACACTGAAGCTTTCTTT.

This clonotype was recorded at least ten times. The chain couples TRBV7-1 to TRBJ1-2; D remains unclear. TRBV7-1 is placed among ORFs of uncertain function. The CDR3 runs to 17 residues. Trimming took 5 bases from V and 4 from J, leaving 23 bases between them. CDR3 in amino acids: CASSHGDHEGKTYGYTF. CDR3 sequence (DNA): TGTGCCAGCAGCCATGGAGATCACGAGGGAAAGACCTATGGCTACACCTTC.

As for this clonotype: This may arise from a read error, as a much more abundant clone is one base away. The chain couples TRBV21-1 to TRBJ1-2; TRBD1 is taken as the D call from the table, unchecked against the DNA. TRBV21-1 is annotated as a pseudogene. The length of the CDR3 is 17 residues. The CDR3 bases are TGTGCCAGCGGCAAATGGTCTTGGGGACAGGGGCTTTATGGCTACACCTTC. It codes for CASGKWSWGQGLYGYTF.

This clonotype was counted many times. The chain employs TRBV30 and TRBJ1-2; D ambiguous. Germline values: CDR1 GTSNPN, CDR2 SVGIG (reference sequence). This CDR3 comprises 16 residues. Trimming removed 5 bases from V and 4 bases from J, with 23 bases in between. Written as DNA, the CDR3 is TGTGCCTGGGTTACTGGGCGTTATAGAAAGACCTATGGCTACACCTTC. Its translation: CAWVTGRYRKTYGYTF. The variable domain in full, with the rest retrieved from reference TRBV30 and TRBJ1-2, is SQTIHQWPATLVQPVGSPLSLECTVEGTSNPNLYWYRQAAGRGLQLLFYSVGIGQISSEVPQNLSASRPQDRQFILSSKKLLLSDSGFYLCAWVTGRYRKTYGYTFGSGTRLTVV.

As for this clonotype: A much larger clone lies one base from this, so it may be a read error. This chain connects TRBV12-5 to TRBJ1-6; possible D gene TRBD1, 6 bases. This CDR3 has 14 residues. The V gene's germline CDR1 is LGHNT and CDR2 FRNRAP. V lost 1 base, J lost 17 bases, and 18 bases lay in between. CDR3 coding DNA: TGTGCTAGTGGTTTGGACGGAGTTGGGGGGCCCTTCCACTTT. Translation: CASGLDGVGGPFHF.

With regard to this clonotype: This may be a read error, as it is one base from a much larger clone. The rearrangement uses TRBV7-2 and TRBJ1-6; TRBD1 aligns across 7 bases. V was pared by 1 base and J by 9 bases, with 6 bases of the junction left unmatched. The V gene's germline CDR1 is SGHTA and CDR2 FQGNSA. There are 15 residues in the CDR3. This chain's CDR3 is CASSLGGGTGSPLHF. DNA of the CDR3: TGTGCCAGCAGCTTAGGAGGGGGCACAGGTTCACCCCTCCACTTT.